This entry describes one TCR beta chain. This receptor's antigen is unknown. It has no much larger one-base neighbor in the sample; base qualities were not kept. This record comes from a study of shared clonotypes between healthy human individuals (dated by TCRdb to 2019 to 2021). Background on the whole study: The cohort included three men and a couple of women between 18 and 49 years of age. For each donor, three plates each were used for CD4 naive and CD4 memory, two plates were used for CD8 naive, and one plate was used for CD8 memory. Blood TCR repertoires of about five healthy adults were deeply sequenced to estimate repertoire size and the extent of clonotype sharing between individuals. To increase sequencing depth and limit assay-specific biases, different laboratories used diverse techniques to prepare libraries and sequence TCR repertoires. Each donor's leukapheresis produced roughly between about 0.8 and 8.9 billion PBMCs.

TCR CDR3 regions were amplified from genomic DNA by multiplex PCR using the deep immunoSEQ assay. For each cell subset, the extracted genomic DNA was distributed evenly across all wells of several immunoSEQ 96-well plates, and each plate served as one replicate. For sorted subsets, each replicate PCR was loaded with 150 to 250 ng genomic DNA, equivalent to 30,000 to 35,000 T cell genomes. The purified libraries were quantified using a Qubit 3.0 fluorometer, sized with a Bioanalyzer 2100, and then quantified again using the KAPA Library Quantification kit. Every immunoSEQ 96-well plate was sequenced on a dedicated single-read 150-cycle Illumina NextSeq 550 flow cell. The study's own analysis went as follows. Because only junctional sequences without quality scores were contained in the immunoSEQ output, filtering matching that applied to full-length reads could not be performed. To assign V/J genes and CDR3, sequences were annotated using PyIR, a Python wrapper for IgBLAST v1.9, with IMGT germline references. Reads were filtered out if the reads had weak V/J assignments (E-value above 1e-6), no CDR3, stop codons, out-of-frame junctions, or ambiguous translated residues. V3J clonotypes were defined as sequences sharing the same inferred V gene, J gene, and CDR3 amino acid sequence. Percentage overlap between repertoires was computed as shared unique clonotypes divided by the size of the smaller repertoire. Repertoire richness was assessed with RTK rarefaction, the Chao1 estimator, and Recon v2.1 estimates of unobserved clonotypes. OLGA was used to compute generation probabilities for all TCRbeta clonotypes that the gDNA method yielded from four donors. Sourced from immuneACCESS, this table was stored by TCRdb with only in-frame sequences that have V and J called. A share of the clones is absent; for the studies checked, an unresolved V gene accounts for under half, and the remainder has no known explanation. V and J calls and clone size follow that table, whereas D and trimming were derived from the DNA. For this sample the table gives roughly 2.1 million clones, of which about 92% were detected only once. The top ten clones comprise about 1.5% of the sample.

CD8 naive samples consisted of CD45RO-negative cells that were positively selected for CCR7, yielding a CD45RA+CCR7+ population without TemRA cells. Healthy HIV-negative adults with no recently reported acute infections or vaccinations were included as donors. Only Caucasian adults living in Nashville, Tennessee, USA were represented among the donors. Blood was obtained by leukapheresis, after which PBMCs were separated by Ficoll-Histopaque density gradient centrifugation and cryopreserved in liquid nitrogen vapor phase. Analytical flow cytometry was used to check the purity and quantity of each magnetically sorted T cell population. Genomic DNA was isolated from each sorted fraction and quantified by UV absorbance on a Nanodrop 2000c. Summary of the overall study and its limitations: Sampling was restricted to blood, and TCR repertoires in tissue are likely to differ from TCR repertoires in blood. Because the study included only a small number of donors, the genetic and exposure-history diversity represented was limited. Higher generation probabilities were observed for clonotypes shared by all four sorted-subset donors than for non-shared clonotypes. Pairwise subsampling led to the expectation that sequencing depth would affect the degree of clonotype sharing among donors. Across several donors, roughly 5% of naive CD4, 3.5% of naive CD8, approximately 2.5% of memory CD4, and under 0.45% of memory CD8 clonotypes were shared. Incomplete sequencing was indicated by rarefaction of sorted-subset datasets, despite the large sequencing depth. Naive subsets generally had larger estimated clonotype richness than memory subsets.

Sequenced input: naive CD8+ T cells from PBMCs. Explained via the paper, the cell subset or site label denotes: CD45RA+CCR7+. This TCR was sampled from a man aged 18 to 30 in good health. Some clones in this sample may be carry-over from other donors' samples.

The nucleotide sequence reads as follows: TGCGCCAGCAGCCCGGGACTAGGGGGGGCCCAGTACTTC. Its protein product is CASSPGLGGAQYF. The rearrangement joined TRBV5-1 to TRBJ2-5, with 8 central nucleotides matching TRBD2. V and J are trimmed by 4 bases and 9 bases, and the gene matches miss 8 bases of the junction. CDR1 and CDR2, looked up from the germline V gene, are SGHRS and YFSETQ. From its cysteine to its phenylalanine, the CDR3 spans 13 amino acids. Only the CDR3 portion is preserved as DNA: 39 bases, with reading frame beginning at the first base.